A selection of T cell receptor beta chains follows, all from one sample in a study of T cells in Graves' hyperthyroidism and ophthalmopathy. TCRdb redid the calling of the multiplex PCR reads with MiXCR, one entry per CDR3 protein. The sample has some 500,000 distinct CDR3 sequences, around an eighth seen once. What was sequenced was blood. All receptors derive from a woman aged 18-29 years with Graves' hyperthyroidism. CDR3s include the opening cysteine and the closing phenylalanine or tryptophan. D genes are given only for firm matches. Where a row states a size, it is once, few, many or the class of an expanded clone; other rows omit it.

cdr3_nt cdr3_aa d_call clone_size cdr3_length j_call v_call
TGCGCCAGCAGCGGGGGGGGGGGCTCCGCCCTCACTGAAGCTTTCTTT CASSGGGGSALTEAFF NA many 16 TRBJ1-1 TRBV5-1
TGCAGCGCCCAGAACACCGGGGAGCTGTTTTTT CSAQNTGELFF NA NA 11 TRBJ2-2 TRBV29-1
TGTGCCAGCGGGGGACAGGGAGGATATGAGCAGTTCTTC CASGGQGGYEQFF TRBD1 NA 13 TRBJ2-1 TRBV9
TGTGCCAGCTCACCTGGTTTTAGGTGGGAGTTGATTAATGAGCAGTTCTTC CASSPGFRWELINEQFF NA few 17 TRBJ2-1 TRBV18
TGTGCCAGCAGCGTAGCCTTCGGTTTTCAAGAGACCCAGTACTTC CASSVAFGFQETQYF NA many 15 TRBJ2-5 TRBV9
TGCAGTGCGGCCAGCGGGGGCACTGAAGCTTTCTTT CSAASGGTEAFF NA few 12 TRBJ1-1 TRBV20-1
TGTGCCAGCAGCCCCGATCCCGGGACTAGCGGGAGAGCGTACAATGAGCAGTTCTTC CASSPDPGTSGRAYNEQFF TRBD2 many 19 TRBJ2-1 TRBV13
TGCGCCAGCAGCTTGAGGGGTTTCGACACTGAAGCTTTCTTT CASSLRGFDTEAFF NA many 14 TRBJ1-1 TRBV5-1
TGTGCCAGCAGCTTAGTGCAGGGGGAAAAAGAGACCCAGTACTTC CASSLVQGEKETQYF TRBD1 NA 15 TRBJ2-5 TRBV7-6
TGTGCCAGCACACTCGGTACGCTTGAGCAGTTCTTC CASTLGTLEQFF NA many 12 TRBJ2-1 TRBV7-8
TGCGCCAGCAGCTTTAGGCTCCACTCTAGCACAGATACGCAGTATTTT CASSFRLHSSTDTQYF NA many 16 TRBJ2-3 TRBV5-1
TGTGCCAGCAGCCAAGTTCTGTCGGGAGATACAGATACGCAGTATTTT CASSQVLSGDTDTQYF NA many 16 TRBJ2-3 TRBV3-1
TGTGCCAGCAGGAGCCTCGGGCAAGCCGGGGAGCTGTTTTTT CASRSLGQAGELFF NA NA 14 TRBJ2-2 TRBV6-1
TGTGCCAGCAGCTTAAACCTGAATGAGCAGTTCTTC CASSLNLNEQFF NA many 12 TRBJ2-1 TRBV7-3
TGTGCCAGCAGCTTGGACGACGGGGAGCTGTTTTTT CASSLDDGELFF NA few 12 TRBJ2-2 TRBV5-6
TGCAGTGCGAAGAGAGGCACAGATACGCAGTATTTT CSAKRGTDTQYF NA many 12 TRBJ2-3 TRBV20-1
TGTGCCAGCAGTTACCCACATCGAGGCGTCATGAACACTGAAGCTTTCTTT CASSYPHRGVMNTEAFF NA many 17 TRBJ1-1 TRBV6-5
TGTGCCAGCAGCAAAAACCCGGGGGAAGAGACCCAGTACTTC CASSKNPGEETQYF NA NA 14 TRBJ2-5 TRBV6-1
TGCAGTGCTAACGGGCAGGGGAGAAGCTACGAGCAGTACTTC CSANGQGRSYEQYF NA few 14 TRBJ2-7 TRBV20-1
TGTGCCAGCAGCGATGGACTTCTAGCCAAAAACATTCAGTACTTC CASSDGLLAKNIQYF NA many 15 TRBJ2-4 TRBV13
TGTGCCAGCAGCCTTCGAGCGGGAGGGCCCCGTGAGCAGTTCTTC CASSLRAGGPREQFF TRBD2 NA 15 TRBJ2-1 TRBV4-2
TGTGCCGCTGGGAGGGAGAGCACTGAAGCTTTCTTT CAAGRESTEAFF NA many 12 TRBJ1-1 TRBV27
TGCAGTGCTAGAACGATGTTAAGCGGAGCGAACAATGAGCAGTTCTTC CSARTMLSGANNEQFF NA few 16 TRBJ2-1 TRBV20-1
TGTGCCAGCAGTTTTTCAGGGGGCTATGGAAACACCATATATTTT CASSFSGGYGNTIYF TRBD1 many 15 TRBJ1-3 TRBV27
TGCGCCAGCAGTTACCGGGGACCCACCTCCACAGATACGCAGTATTTT CASSYRGPTSTDTQYF NA few 16 TRBJ2-3 TRBV5-1
TGTGCCAGCAGCCCGACCGGGGGGCAGGGGGTAGCTTTCTTT CASSPTGGQGVAFF TRBD1 few 14 TRBJ1-1 TRBV7-3
TGTGCCAGCAGCGCCTCTACTGGGGGCAGCCACGCGAACACTGAAGCTTTCTTT CASSASTGGSHANTEAFF NA few 18 TRBJ1-1 TRBV9
TGTGCCAGCAGCCAAGACAAAGCCAGCCTGAAGACGAACACTGAAGCTTTCTTT CASSQDKASLKTNTEAFF NA many 18 TRBJ1-1 TRBV14
TGTGCCAGCAGTTCAGACCTCCCCGTGGGCTATGGCTACACCTTC CASSSDLPVGYGYTF NA many 15 TRBJ1-2 TRBV12-3/TRBV12-4
TGTGCCAGCAGCTTATCTAAGCGGGACCCAGAGACCCAGTACTTC CASSLSKRDPETQYF TRBD2 many 15 TRBJ2-5 TRBV13
TGCAGTGTTTTCCGTGGGTACAATGAGCAGTTCTTC CSVFRGYNEQFF NA many 12 TRBJ2-1 TRBV20-1
TGTGCCAGCAGCCTGACAGAAATCCTCTATGGCTACACCTTC CASSLTEILYGYTF NA many 14 TRBJ1-2 TRBV28
TGCGCCAGCCTTGGCAGCAACGGCTACACCTTC CASLGSNGYTF NA many 11 TRBJ1-2 TRBV5-1
TGTGCCAGCAGTGATGTGGACAGAAGCTCCTACAATGAGCAGTTCTTC CASSDVDRSSYNEQFF NA NA 16 TRBJ2-1 TRBV6-1
TGCAGCGTACCCAAGGGCCGACAGCGGAACACTGAAGCTTTCTTT CSVPKGRQRNTEAFF NA few 15 TRBJ1-1 TRBV29-1
TGTGCCAGCAGCTCGCGGGGCTCGAACACTGAAGCTTTCTTT CASSSRGSNTEAFF NA many 14 TRBJ1-1 TRBV11-2
TGTGCCTGGAGTAAGTCGGGAGGGCCGGGTGAGCAGTACTTC CAWSKSGGPGEQYF TRBD2 many 14 TRBJ2-7 TRBV30
TGTGCCAGCACCTGGTCTATTGAGGGGAGGGGGCTTCAGCCCCAGCATTTT CASTWSIEGRGLQPQHF TRBD1 many 17 TRBJ1-5 TRBV12-3/TRBV12-4
TGTGCCAGCAGCTTTACAGGGGATCGGATGAACACTGAAGCTTTCTTT CASSFTGDRMNTEAFF TRBD1 NA 16 TRBJ1-1 TRBV11-2
TGCAGTGCTCTCCCGCGGCAGATCAACACTGAAGCTTTCTTT CSALPRQINTEAFF NA NA 14 TRBJ1-1 TRBV20-1
TGTGCCAGCAGCACCCCGGGACAGGGGAGAGACGAGCAGTACTTC CASSTPGQGRDEQYF TRBD1 many 15 TRBJ2-7 TRBV3-1
TGCGCCAGCAGAGAGCGGGGCCACCAGAGCTCCTACAATGAGCAGTTCTTC CASRERGHQSSYNEQFF TRBD2 NA 17 TRBJ2-1 TRBV5-1
TGTGCCAGCTTGTCGGGACTAGGTTCAAATGAGCAGTTCTTC CASLSGLGSNEQFF TRBD2 many 14 TRBJ2-1 TRBV3-1
TGCAGTGCGACCGGGGCAACTAATGAAAAACTGTTTTTT CSATGATNEKLFF NA many 13 TRBJ1-4 TRBV20-1
TGTGCCAGCAGCTTATCGGTGCGGACGTACAATGAGCAGTTCTTC CASSLSVRTYNEQFF NA NA 15 TRBJ2-1 TRBV7-8
TGCGCCGGCAGTGAGTACTCCTACGAGCAGTACTTC CAGSEYSYEQYF NA few 12 TRBJ2-7 TRBV10-1
TGTGCCATGAGCCCGGGGGCCGATCAGCCCCAGCATTTT CAMSPGADQPQHF NA few 13 TRBJ1-5 TRBV10-3
TGTGCCACCAGTGATTTCGAGCGGGGGGACTACAATGAGCAGTTCTTC CATSDFERGDYNEQFF TRBD2 NA 16 TRBJ2-1 TRBV24-1
TGTGCCAGCAGTTTCGGGGGCCGCTCTGGAAACACCATATATTTT CASSFGGRSGNTIYF NA NA 15 TRBJ1-3 TRBV12-3/TRBV12-4
TGTGCCAGCAGCTTCGGACAAGCCCGCGGTGGCTACACCTTC CASSFGQARGGYTF NA many 14 TRBJ1-2 TRBV14
TGCGCCAGCAGCTTGGAGGCAGGGCTGAACGAGCAGTACTTC CASSLEAGLNEQYF NA many 14 TRBJ2-7 TRBV5-1